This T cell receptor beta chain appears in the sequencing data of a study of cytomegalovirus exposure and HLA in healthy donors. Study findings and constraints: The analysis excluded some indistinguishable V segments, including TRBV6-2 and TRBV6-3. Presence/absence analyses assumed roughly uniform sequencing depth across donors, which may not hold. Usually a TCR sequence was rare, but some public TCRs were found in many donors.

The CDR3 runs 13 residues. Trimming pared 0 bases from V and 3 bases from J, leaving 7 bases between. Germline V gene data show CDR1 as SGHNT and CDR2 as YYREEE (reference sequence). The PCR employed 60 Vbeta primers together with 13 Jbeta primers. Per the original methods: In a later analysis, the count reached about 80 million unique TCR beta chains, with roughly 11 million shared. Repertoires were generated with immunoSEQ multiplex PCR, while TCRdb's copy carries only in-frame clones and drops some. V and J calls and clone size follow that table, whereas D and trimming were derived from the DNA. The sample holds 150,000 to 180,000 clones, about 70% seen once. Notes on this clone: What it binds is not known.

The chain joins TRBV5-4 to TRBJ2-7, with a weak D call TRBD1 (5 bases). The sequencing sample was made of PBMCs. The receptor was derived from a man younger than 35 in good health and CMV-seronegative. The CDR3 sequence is CASSLGQNYEQYV. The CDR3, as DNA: TGTGCCAGCAGCTTGGGACAGAACTACGAGCAGTACGTC.